This T cell receptor (beta chain) was recovered during a study of cytomegalovirus exposure and HLA in healthy donors. Study overall: The roughly 670 first-cohort repertoires shared a platform with the 110 or so validation repertoires, as reported in a later analysis.

This table comes from immunoSEQ multiplex PCR, and its TCRdb copy is limited to in-frame clones, with some not included. The sample includes some 150,000 clones, roughly 86% of them seen just once. Trimming stripped 0 bases from V and 0 bases from J, with 15 bases between. This CDR3 comprises 16 residues. Germline values: CDR1 GTSNPN, CDR2 SVGIG (reference sequence). J is TRBJ2-7 and V is TRBV30; weak D call: TRBD2 (6 bases). Input material: PBMCs. The sequence derives from a man aged 18 to 30 in good health and CMV-seropositive. CDR3 protein: CAWSVEGEGSSYEQYF. CDR3 nucleotide sequence: TGTGCCTGGAGTGTGGAGGGAGAGGGGAGCTCCTACGAGCAGTACTTC.